These T cell receptor beta chains were read from a single sample in a study of OX40 agonist ivuxolimab in advanced cancers. This table comes from immunoSEQ multiplex PCR, and its TCRdb copy is limited to in-frame clones, with some not included. This sample carries under 70,000 clones, roughly 90% of them seen once, and the ten largest clones take roughly 8.2%. Source: CD4+ or CD8+ T cells sorted from blood, taken in a trial of the OX40 agonist ivuxolimab. All receptors derive from an adult with an advanced solid tumor such as melanoma, head and neck, liver or kidney cancer. The CDR3 runs from the conserved cysteine through the conserved F or W. The D gene is left open where the match is weak. Where a row states a size, it is once, few, many or the class of an expanded clone; other rows omit it.

D: NA
length: 15
V: TRBV4-1
J: TRBJ2-5
size: NA
DNA: TGCGCCAGCAGCCAAGCCGGACGGAATCAAGAGACCCAGTACTTC
CDR3: CASSQAGRNQETQYF

D: NA
length: 14
V: TRBV6-5
J: TRBJ2-3
size: NA
DNA: TGTGCCAGCAGAGTAGCGACACGCACAGATACGCAGTATTTT
CDR3: CASRVATRTDTQYF

D: TRBD1
length: 14
V: TRBV19
J: TRBJ2-7
size: NA
DNA: TGTGCCAGTAGTATTGGGGACAGGGGTTACGAGCAGTACTTC
CDR3: CASSIGDRGYEQYF

D: NA
length: 14
V: TRBV5-4
J: TRBJ2-5
size: NA
DNA: TGTGCCAGCAGCTTGAATCCAGGGGCAGAGACCCAGTACTTC
CDR3: CASSLNPGAETQYF

D: TRBD1
length: 15
V: TRBV5-4
J: TRBJ1-2
size: NA
DNA: TGTGCCAGCCGACTAGGGACAGGCCCAAACTATGGCTACACCTTC
CDR3: CASRLGTGPNYGYTF

D: TRBD1
length: 15
V: TRBV7-2
J: TRBJ1-3
size: few
DNA: TGTGCCAGCAGGTTGACAGGGAGGTCCGGAAACACCATATATTTT
CDR3: CASRLTGRSGNTIYF

D: NA
length: 13
V: TRBV9
J: TRBJ2-3
size: NA
DNA: TGTGCCAGCAGCGTAGGGAACACAGATACGCAGTATTTT
CDR3: CASSVGNTDTQYF

D: NA
length: 16
V: TRBV19
J: TRBJ2-5
size: NA
DNA: TGTGCCAGTAGACCATTTTTCGGTAGCCCACAAGAGACCCAGTACTTC
CDR3: CASRPFFGSPQETQYF

D: NA
length: 18
V: TRBV5-8
J: TRBJ2-6
size: NA
DNA: TGTGCCAGCAGCTCCTACAGGGATTGGTACTCTGGGGCCAACGTCCTGACTTTC
CDR3: CASSSYRDWYSGANVLTF

D: TRBD2
length: 15
V: TRBV28
J: TRBJ2-1
size: NA
DNA: TGTGCCAGCAGTTTACCCAGCGGGGGAGGGAATGAGCAGTTCTTC
CDR3: CASSLPSGGGNEQFF

D: NA
length: 13
V: TRBV6-1
J: TRBJ1-6
size: many
DNA: TGTGCCGGGGGAGAAGGATATAATTCACCCCTCCACTTT
CDR3: CAGGEGYNSPLHF

D: NA
length: 14
V: TRBV7-6
J: TRBJ2-1
size: NA
DNA: TGTGCCAGCACCCTCGGGGGGCACTACAATGAGCAGTTCTTC
CDR3: CASTLGGHYNEQFF

D: TRBD1
length: 16
V: TRBV18
J: TRBJ1-6
size: NA
DNA: TGTGCCAGCTCACCCCTGGACAGGGCAAGTAATTCACCCCTCCACTTT
CDR3: CASSPLDRASNSPLHF

D: NA
length: 12
V: TRBV7-3
J: TRBJ2-1
size: NA
DNA: TGTGCCAGCAGCTCAACCGGATCGAAGTGGTTCTTC
CDR3: CASSSTGSKWFF

D: NA
length: 16
V: TRBV11-3
J: TRBJ2-2
size: NA
DNA: TGTGCCAGCAGCTTACTCCCCGCAGGAATCACCGGGGAGCTGTTTTTT
CDR3: CASSLLPAGITGELFF

D: NA
length: 12
V: TRBV11-2
J: TRBJ1-2
size: NA
DNA: TGTGCCAGCAGCTATGAGAGCTATGGCTACACCTTC
CDR3: CASSYESYGYTF

D: TRBD1
length: 15
V: TRBV13
J: TRBJ1-2
size: NA
DNA: TGTGCCAGCAGCAGGTCCGGGACAGCTAACTATGGCTACACCTTC
CDR3: CASSRSGTANYGYTF

D: TRBD1
length: 15
V: TRBV6-5
J: TRBJ1-1
size: NA
DNA: TGTGCCAGCAGTTTCGGGACAGGGATGAACACTGAAGCTTTCTTT
CDR3: CASSFGTGMNTEAFF

D: NA
length: 15
V: TRBV11-1
J: TRBJ2-7
size: NA
DNA: TGTGCCAGCAGCTTAATTCGCGGACTAACCTACGAGCAGTACTTC
CDR3: CASSLIRGLTYEQYF

D: NA
length: 15
V: TRBV19
J: TRBJ2-7
size: once
DNA: TGTGCCAGTAGTATAGGTAGCTTTGGCTCCTACGAGCAGTACTTC
CDR3: CASSIGSFGSYEQYF

D: NA
length: 14
V: TRBV5-1
J: TRBJ1-5
size: NA
DNA: TGCGCCAGCAGCTTGGGGGGGATGGGCCAGCCCCAGCATTTT
CDR3: CASSLGGMGQPQHF

D: TRBD1
length: 12
V: TRBV9
J: TRBJ1-2
size: NA
DNA: TGTGCCAGCAGCACCCGGAGACAGGGTCCCACCTTC
CDR3: CASSTRRQGPTF

D: TRBD1
length: 14
V: TRBV4-1
J: TRBJ2-7
size: NA
DNA: TGCGCCAGCAGCCGCTCGGGACAGGGGGCCGAGCAGTACTTC
CDR3: CASSRSGQGAEQYF

D: NA
length: 16
V: TRBV7-3
J: TRBJ2-3
size: NA
DNA: TGTGCCAGCAGCTCCGGGAGAGGGGCGGGCACAGATACGCAGTATTTT
CDR3: CASSSGRGAGTDTQYF

D: NA
length: 14
V: TRBV19
J: TRBJ1-1
size: NA
DNA: TGTGCCAGTAGTATGTTTGGGGAGGTGACTGAAGCTTTCTTT
CDR3: CASSMFGEVTEAFF

D: NA
length: 14
V: TRBV29-1
J: TRBJ2-6
size: NA
DNA: TGCAGCGTTGAAGGGGGGAATGGGGCCAACGTCCTGACTTTC
CDR3: CSVEGGNGANVLTF

D: NA
length: 14
V: TRBV18
J: TRBJ1-6
size: few
DNA: TGTGCCAGCTCAGCGGACACCCCTAATTCACCCCTCCACTTT
CDR3: CASSADTPNSPLHF

D: NA
length: 13
V: TRBV15
J: TRBJ1-2
size: once
DNA: TGTGCCACCAGCATGAACGGCCACTATGGCTACACCTTC
CDR3: CATSMNGHYGYTF

D: NA
length: 15
V: TRBV9
J: TRBJ2-1
size: NA
DNA: TGTGCCAGCAGCGTCCGGGCTCTAGGGGGCAATGAGCAGTTCTTC
CDR3: CASSVRALGGNEQFF

D: NA
length: 15
V: TRBV19
J: TRBJ1-1
size: NA
DNA: TGTGCCAGTAGTATAGTAGGGCACAGGAACACTGAAGCTTTCTTT
CDR3: CASSIVGHRNTEAFF

D: TRBD1
length: 12
V: TRBV29-1
J: TRBJ1-1
size: NA
DNA: TGCAGCGGGGGACAGGGCACCGGTGAAGCTTTCTTT
CDR3: CSGGQGTGEAFF

D: NA
length: 13
V: TRBV18
J: TRBJ1-1
size: NA
DNA: TGTGCCAGCTCACCGGAAGGGACCACTGAAGCTTTCTTT
CDR3: CASSPEGTTEAFF

D: NA
length: 11
V: TRBV2
J: TRBJ2-7
size: NA
DNA: TGTGCCAGCAGTGTTCAAGTCGAGCAGTACTTC
CDR3: CASSVQVEQYF

D: NA
length: 13
V: TRBV5-4
J: TRBJ1-4
size: NA
DNA: TGTGCCAGCAGCTTGGCCCTCAATGAAAAACTGTTTTTT
CDR3: CASSLALNEKLFF

D: TRBD1
length: 14
V: TRBV11-2
J: TRBJ2-1
size: NA
DNA: TGTGCCAGCAGCTTGGGACAGGCCTTCAATGAGCAGTTCTTC
CDR3: CASSLGQAFNEQFF

D: NA
length: 18
V: TRBV11-3
J: TRBJ2-5
size: NA
DNA: TGTGCCAGCAGCCGTTCCCACTTCTCCGGACGGGAAAAGGAGACCCAGTACTTC
CDR3: CASSRSHFSGREKETQYF

D: NA
length: 15
V: TRBV10-3
J: TRBJ1-3
size: NA
DNA: TGTGCCATCAGTCTCGGGTCCGCGGCTGGAAACACCATATATTTT
CDR3: CAISLGSAAGNTIYF

D: TRBD2
length: 13
V: TRBV19
J: TRBJ2-3
size: few
DNA: TGTGCCAGTAGTATGGCTAGCGGGGATACGCAGTATTTT
CDR3: CASSMASGDTQYF

D: TRBD2
length: 15
V: TRBV7-9
J: TRBJ2-7
size: NA
DNA: TGTGCCAGCAGTTACCTGACTAGCGGATCCTACGAGCAGTACTTC
CDR3: CASSYLTSGSYEQYF

D: NA
length: 15
V: TRBV30
J: TRBJ2-1
size: NA
DNA: TGTGCCTGGACCGGCGGGGCCAACCCCTACAATGAGCAGTTCTTC
CDR3: CAWTGGANPYNEQFF

D: NA
length: 13
V: TRBV5-1
J: TRBJ2-5
size: NA
DNA: TGCGCCAGCAGCTCTGAGTACCAAGAGACCCAGTACTTC
CDR3: CASSSEYQETQYF

D: NA
length: 15
V: TRBV18
J: TRBJ2-1
size: NA
DNA: TGTGCCAGCTCACCACCTTCCCAGGGAATCGATGAGCAGTTCTTC
CDR3: CASSPPSQGIDEQFF

D: NA
length: 13
V: TRBV19
J: TRBJ1-1
size: few
DNA: TGTGCCAGTAGCTACAGAGTAGGGGGTGAAGCTTTCTTT
CDR3: CASSYRVGGEAFF

D: TRBD1
length: 12
V: TRBV28
J: TRBJ2-7
size: NA
DNA: TGTGCCAGCAGTTTATCCAGGGGGGAGCAGTACTTC
CDR3: CASSLSRGEQYF

D: NA
length: 16
V: TRBV4-3
J: TRBJ2-2
size: NA
DNA: TGCGCCAGCAGCCAAGGACCCAGGAGGGGGGCCGGGGAGCTGTTTTTT
CDR3: CASSQGPRRGAGELFF

D: NA
length: 14
V: TRBV5-5
J: TRBJ1-4
size: NA
DNA: TGTGCCAGCAGCTTGGCGGGGGCGGGTGAAAAACTGTTTTTT
CDR3: CASSLAGAGEKLFF

D: NA
length: 12
V: TRBV7-2
J: TRBJ2-5
size: NA
DNA: TGTGCCAGCAGCCGGATAGGAGAGACCCAGTACTTC
CDR3: CASSRIGETQYF